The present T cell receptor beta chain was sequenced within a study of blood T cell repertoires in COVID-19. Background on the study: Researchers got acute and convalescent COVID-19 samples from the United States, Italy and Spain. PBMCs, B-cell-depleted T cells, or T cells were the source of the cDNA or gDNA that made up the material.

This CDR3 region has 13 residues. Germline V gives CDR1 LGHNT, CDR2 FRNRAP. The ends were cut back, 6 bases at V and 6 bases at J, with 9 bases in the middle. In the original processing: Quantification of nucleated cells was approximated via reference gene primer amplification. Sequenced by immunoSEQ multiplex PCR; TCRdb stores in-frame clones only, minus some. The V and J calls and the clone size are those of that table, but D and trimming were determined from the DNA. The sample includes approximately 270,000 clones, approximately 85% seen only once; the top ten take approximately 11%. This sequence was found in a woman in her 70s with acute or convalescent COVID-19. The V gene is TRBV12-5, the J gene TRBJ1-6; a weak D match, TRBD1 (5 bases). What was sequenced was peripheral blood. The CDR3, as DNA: TGTGCTAGTGGGGTCCAGGGTAATTCACCCCTCCACTTT. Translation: CASGVQGNSPLHF.